These 13 T cell receptor beta chains were sequenced from one sample in a study of T cells in Graves' hyperthyroidism and ophthalmopathy. Amplification of TCR beta CDR3 regions was performed using RNA transcripts as template. The HTBI primer set was used in a first-round RT-PCR of the TCR CDR3. MiXCR, applied by TCRdb to the multiplex PCR reads, yields one record per CDR3 protein. This table has roughly 800,000 distinct CDR3 sequences, about 38% appearing once. Sequenced: blood. The receptor set was obtained from a young man with Graves' hyperthyroidism.

This clonotype was observed many times. This chain connects TRBV20-1 to TRBJ1-2; D is perhaps TRBD1 (6 bases). V lost 3 bases and J lost 7, with 15 bases in between. The germline CDR1 and CDR2 sequences are DFQATT and SNEGSKA (reference sequence). This CDR3 is 13 amino acids long. This CDR3 reads CSASEGGLAGYTF. CDR3 coding DNA: TGCAGTGCTAGTGAGGGGGGGTTGGCTGGCTACACCTTC.

V usage is TRBV6-5 and J usage is TRBJ1-1; D is uncertain. The CDR3 spans 13 residues. Deletions cut 6 bases from V and 7 bases from J, with 15 bases between. From germline, CDR1 is MNHEY and CDR2 SVGAGI. CDR3 residues: CASSLGWAGEAFF. In DNA, the CDR3 is TGTGCCAGCAGCTTAGGGTGGGCGGGTGAAGCTTTCTTT.

V gene TRBV7-2 combines with J gene TRBJ2-5; no clear D gene. CDR3 length: 16 amino acids. V was trimmed by 1 base and J by 5 bases, leaving 17 bases between them. Germline V gene sequence: CDR1 SGHTA, CDR2 FQGNSA. The CDR3: CASSLVRLGRGETQYF. The CDR3 nucleotides read TGTGCCAGCAGCTTAGTACGACTGGGTCGTGGGGAGACCCAGTACTTC.

CDR3 region: CASSQQGGVGYGYTF. The CDR3 bases are TGTGCCAGCAGCCAGCAGGGAGGGGTAGGGTATGGCTACACCTTC. The chain is built from TRBV5-4 and TRBJ1-2; D is possibly TRBD1 (5 bases). V lost 4 bases to trimming and J lost 5 bases, with 18 bases between them. Germline CDR1 reads SGHNT; CDR2 reads YYREEE (reference sequence). The CDR3 runs 15 residues.

The sample holds one count of this clonotype. The chain joins TRBV4-1 to TRBJ2-7; 8 positions match TRBD2. Germline lookup yields CDR1 MGHRA and CDR2 YSYEKL. With 0 bases clipped from V and 4 bases from J, the junction kept 5 bases outside the gene matches. CDR3 length equals 15 residues. CDR3 loop: CASSQDRSGGYEQYF. CDR3 in DNA: TGCGCCAGCAGCCAAGATCGGAGCGGGGGTTACGAGCAGTACTTC.

This chain links TRBV5-1 with TRBJ1-2, with D possibly matching TRBD1 (5 bases). Per germline, CDR1 SGHRS and CDR2 YFSETQ. V was trimmed by 0 bases and J by 5 bases, leaving 11 bases between them. The CDR3 runs to 14 residues. As DNA, the CDR3 is TGCGCCAGCAGCTTGGTCCAGGGTAAATATGGCTACACCTTC. It yields the protein CASSLVQGKYGYTF.

This clonotype was counted ten times or more. At one end the junction does not follow the germline gene, possibly because of a read error. This chain connects TRBV5-5 to TRBJ1-2; unclear D gene. From germline, CDR1 is SGHKS and CDR2 YYEKEE (reference sequence). CDR3 size: 14 residues. The CDR3 is CASNLDGRRYGYTF. CDR3 coding DNA: TGTGCCAGCAACTTGGACGGGCGTCGGTATGGCTACACCTTC. The whole variable domain, filled in from reference TRBV5-5 and TRBJ1-2, reads DAGVTQSPTHLIKTRGQQVTLRCSPISGHKSVSWYQQVLGQGPQFIFQYYEKEERGRGNFPDRFSARQFPNYSSELNVNALLLGDSALYLCASNLDGRRYGYTFGSGTRLTVV.

This clonotype was seen more than once but under ten times. The chain employs TRBV10-3 and TRBJ1-5; the match to TRBD1 covers 9 bases. Germline V CDR1 and CDR2: ENHRY, SYGVKD. The ends lost 10 bases at V and 1 base at J; junction bases unmatched: 5. The CDR3 is 14 residues long. DNA for the CDR3: TGTGCCACCGGGACAGGGCCGAGCAATCAGCCCCAGCATTTT. This codes for CATGTGPSNQPQHF.

This clonotype was found many times. The chain links TRBV10-2 to TRBJ1-5; 8 bases match TRBD1. V lost 2 bases, J lost 9 bases, and 9 bases stayed unmatched. The CDR3 has 15 residues. Germline V gives CDR1 WSHSY, CDR2 SAAADI. The CDR3 nucleotides are TGCGCCAGCAGTGAGCTCAGACAGGGGCTCGGGCCCCAGCATTTT. It translates to CASSELRQGLGPQHF.

This clonotype was found a few times. The V call is TRBV12-3 or TRBV12-4, the J call TRBJ2-2, with TRBD2 as a possible D gene (5 bases). The ends were cut back, 6 bases at V and 4 bases at J, with 18 bases in the middle. CDR3 size: 16 residues. CDR3 coding DNA: TGTGCCAGCAGGCCGCGGGCCGGAGCGACCACCGGGGAGCTGTTTTTT. As protein: CASRPRAGATTGELFF.

The chain couples TRBV12-3 or TRBV12-4 to TRBJ2-7; TRBD1 might be the D (6 bases). The CDR3 loop spans 15 amino acids. The V end was cut by 5 bases, the J end by 4 bases, with 18 bases between. CDR3 DNA sequence: TGTGCCAGCAGTCAACAGGGCCTCGACTCATACGAGCAGTACTTC. This sequence encodes CASSQQGLDSYEQYF.

The rearrangement uses TRBV6-6 and TRBJ2-5, with D hard to call. The V gene's germline CDR1 is MNHNY and CDR2 SVGAGI (reference sequence). The length of the CDR3 is 13 residues. Trimming cost V 6 bases and J 2 bases, with 10 bases left between them. This chain's CDR3 is CASRSLGQETQYF. In DNA, the CDR3 is TGTGCCAGCAGGAGCTTAGGACAAGAGACCCAGTACTTC.

This sequence joins TRBV5-1 and TRBJ1-4; no clear D gene. Between the trimmed V and J ends, which lost 4 bases and 0 bases, there was a span of 7 bases. CDR3 length: 14 amino acids. The germline CDR1 and CDR2 sequences are SGHRS and YFSETQ. CDR3 protein: CASSKAATNEKLFF. In DNA, the CDR3 is TGCGCCAGCAGCAAGGCTGCAACTAATGAAAAACTGTTTTTT.